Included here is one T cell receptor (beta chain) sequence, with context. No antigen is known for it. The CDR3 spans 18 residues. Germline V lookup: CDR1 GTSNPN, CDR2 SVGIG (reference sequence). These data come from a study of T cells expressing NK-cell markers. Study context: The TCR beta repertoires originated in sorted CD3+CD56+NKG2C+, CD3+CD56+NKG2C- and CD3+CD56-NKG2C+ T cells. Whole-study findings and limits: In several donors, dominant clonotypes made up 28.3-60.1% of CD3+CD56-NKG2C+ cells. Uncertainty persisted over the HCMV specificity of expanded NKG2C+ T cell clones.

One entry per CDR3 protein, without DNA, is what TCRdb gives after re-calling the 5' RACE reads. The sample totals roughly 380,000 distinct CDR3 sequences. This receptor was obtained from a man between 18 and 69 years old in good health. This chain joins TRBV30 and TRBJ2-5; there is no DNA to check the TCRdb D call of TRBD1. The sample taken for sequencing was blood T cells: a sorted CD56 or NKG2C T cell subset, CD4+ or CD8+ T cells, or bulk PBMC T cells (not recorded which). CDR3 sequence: CAWSRERQGASKGETQYF.